The 8 T cell receptor beta chains given below trace back to one sample, sequenced in a study of T-cell reconstitution after alpha-beta-depleted transplantation in children. Unique molecular identifiers tagged the TCRbeta library. Each CDR3 protein is one row after TCRdb ran MiXCR on the PCR reads. The sample consists of around 800,000 distinct CDR3 sequences, roughly 15% of them appearing once. The sequenced sample was PBMCs, mostly from graft donor cells, obtained 360 days after TCRalphabeta/CD19-depleted stem cell transplant. The receptor source for this set is a male patient under 18 who had a stem cell transplant for acute lymphoblastic leukemia, so the T cells may come from the graft donor.

This clonotype was seen a few times. The chain recombines TRBV13 with TRBJ2-1; D is perhaps TRBD2 (5 bases). V shed 0 bases and J shed 8 bases, with 17 bases lying between them. This CDR3 is built from 16 residues. Looked up from germline, CDR1 is PRHDT and CDR2 is FYEKMQ (reference sequence). The CDR3 nucleotides are TGTGCCAGCAGCTTAGGTGGGAGCTCCCTGGGCGATGAGCAGTTCTTC. It translates to CASSLGGSSLGDEQFF. Complete variable domain (other parts from reference TRBV13 and TRBJ2-1): AAGVIQSPRHLIKEKRETATLKCYPIPRHDTVYWYQQGPGQDPQFLISFYEKMQSDKGSIPDRFSAQQFSDYHSELNMSSLELGDSALYFCASSLGGSSLGDEQFFGPGTRLTVL.

This clonotype was observed at least ten times. The chain has TRBV5-1 and TRBJ2-4; D possibly corresponds to TRBD2 (6 bases). V shed 1 base and J shed 2 bases, with 13 bases lying between them. The CDR3 is 16 amino acids. CDR1 is SGHRS, CDR2 YFSETQ, per germline. The chain's CDR3 is CASSLFGTESKNIQYF. CDR3 DNA: TGCGCCAGCAGCTTGTTCGGGACTGAGTCCAAAAACATTCAGTACTTC.

V is TRBV5-1 and J is TRBJ2-7; 11 positions match TRBD1. V lost 4 bases, J lost 9 bases, and 6 bases stayed unmatched. Germline CDR1 reads SGHRS; CDR2 reads YFSETQ. CDR3 size: 13 residues. The CDR3 DNA is TGCGCCAGCAGCGGGGACAGGGGGTCGGCGCAGTACTTC. Protein sequence: CASSGDRGSAQYF.

The chain uses TRBV5-1 and TRBJ2-3; TRBD1 matches at 9 bases. Per the germline V gene, CDR1 is SGHRS and CDR2 is YFSETQ. The CDR3 consists of 18 residues. With 2 bases clipped from V and 0 bases from J, the junction kept 10 bases outside the gene matches. The CDR3 loop is CASSFHGRDRASTDTQYF. In DNA, the CDR3 is TGCGCCAGCAGCTTTCACGGTCGGGACAGGGCTAGCACAGATACGCAGTATTTT.

In its sample, this clonotype was seen a few times. The chain has TRBV29-1 and TRBJ1-1, with D unresolved. The V end was cut by 0 bases, the J end by 0 bases, with 11 bases between. Germline V gives CDR1 SQVTM, CDR2 ANQGSEA. The CDR3 has 15 residues. CDR3 in amino acids: CSVEDGPVVNTEAFF. CDR3 DNA sequence: TGCAGCGTTGAAGACGGTCCTGTCGTGAACACTGAAGCTTTCTTT.

This clonotype was counted a few times. V gene TRBV29-1 combines with J gene TRBJ2-7; 7 nucleotides agree with TRBD1. J lost 5 bases, V lost 6 bases, and 7 bases had no gene match. This CDR3 spans 12 amino acids. Germline values: CDR1 SQVTM, CDR2 ANQGSEA. The CDR3 sequence: CSVAEGAHEQYF. The DNA for the CDR3 is TGCAGCGTCGCCGAGGGGGCCCACGAGCAGTACTTC.

This clonotype was counted between two and nine times. This rearrangement joins TRBV7-3 to TRBJ1-5, with 9 bases that match TRBD1. Germline V gene data show CDR1 as SGHTA and CDR2 as FQGTGA. Trimming took 5 bases from V and 3 from J; bases not matched to a gene: 8. The CDR3 contains 16 residues. The CDR3 here is CASSKPGTGYNQPQHF. The CDR3 bases are TGTGCCAGCAGCAAACCCGGGACAGGGTACAATCAGCCCCAGCATTTT.

This clonotype was seen ten or more times. The chain has TRBV12-3 or TRBV12-4 and TRBJ1-5, with a tentative D call TRBD1 (6 bases). Trimming removed 5 bases at V and 6 bases at J, with 17 bases between. CDR3 size: 15 residues. CDR3 DNA sequence: TGTGCCAGCAGTAGCGGACAGCCGAACGTTCAGCCCCAGCATTTT. It is translated as CASSSGQPNVQPQHF.